This record covers a single T cell receptor (beta chain). Which antigen it targets is not known. Within one base of it there is no much larger clone, and no base qualities were kept. This sample is drawn from a study of cytomegalovirus exposure and HLA in healthy donors (dated by TCRdb to about 2017). Broadly, across the study: An earlier analysis of approximately 550 of the donors reported more than 250 Gb of sequence data and some 120 million unique TCR beta sequences from 190 million or so T cells. A later analysis re-examined previously published TCR beta repertoires from about 670 donors and added high-resolution HLA genotyping to investigate patterns of TCR occurrence. The study aimed to test whether signatures of past pathogen exposure could be identified by cataloging public T cell receptors. Using immunosequencing, the study profiled T cell repertoires from 500 to 800 subjects and related those repertoires to cytomegalovirus serostatus. In the later analysis, no new phenotypic data were used to find candidate immune exposures; instead, reliance was placed on TCR beta sequences and their occurrence across donors. Every repertoire in the discovery cohort had been generated on one and the same sequencing platform. Typing coverage varied by locus: roughly 620-640 donors for A, B, C, DRB1 and DQB1; approximately 500 for DQA1; more than 600 for DPA1; more than 450 for DPB1. Alongside the repertoire data, information on donor age, sex, ethnicity and CMV serostatus was compiled. Across some 400 genotyped donors of the cohort, an average of roughly 200,000 unique TCR beta nucleotide sequences per donor were sequenced, and 15% to 20% of those sequences were non-productive. A few DR-DQ haplotypes were treated as single units for association and clustering because of strong linkage in the cohort. Both class I and class II loci were covered by HLA typing, at four-digit resolution. Of the roughly 400 genotyped donors, 75% to 85% were placed in the genetic ancestry cluster associated with self-reported Caucasian donors. To predict cytomegalovirus infection status, the study combined high-throughput TCR immunosequencing, statistical association of individual TCRs with disease status, and machine learning. In an earlier analysis of roughly 580 of the donors, high-throughput TCR beta sequencing was used to judge whether each TCR beta V gene segment behaved as functional or pseudogenic. An early release that covered more than 550 HLA-typed donors contained approximately 300 gigabases of sequencing data and some 87 million unique TCR sequences. A separate validation cohort of 90 to 150 different subjects was used in addition to the approximately 700-subject first cohort. Genome-wide SNP genotypes for about 65% of the roughly 700 donors were used in a later genetic analysis, which treated that subset as a discovery cohort.

The paper's findings and limits, for the study overall: Only TCR beta chains were sequenced in this cohort, and the absence of alpha or paired-chain data limited detectable features. According to a later genetic analysis, donors in an Asian-associated ancestry cluster had fewer N-insertions in productive TCRs than the approximately 650-donor mean. Most CMV-associated TCR beta chains appeared to be HLA-restricted in a later analysis, and the HLA associations seemed to be driven largely by CMV exposure. Several of the top co-occurrence clusters appeared to be linked to parvovirus B19, influenza, CMV and Epstein-Barr virus, according to a later analysis. In both the original and validation cohorts, the classifier was reported to diagnose cytomegalovirus status with high specificity and sensitivity. Presence/absence analyses assumed roughly uniform sequencing depth across donors, an assumption that may not hold. In a later analysis, TCR association rates were found to vary across HLA loci, with the most associated TCRs seen for DRB1 alleles and the fewest for HLA-C alleles. The authors suggested that the approach could potentially be extended to other disease states and immunological phenotypes. For the cohort, immune exposure information was limited to CMV serostatus. In an earlier analysis of a few hundred of the donors, most TCR beta V segments were observed in productive rearrangements about 90% or about 30% of the time, broadly matching IMGT annotations. Because HLA typing was missing for some donors at each locus, association tests included only the typed subset. In a later analysis, around 15,000 TCR beta sequences were associated with specific HLA alleles at a false discovery rate of 0.05. The study listed 170 or so TCR beta chains as associated with cytomegalovirus. A further reported finding was that TCR beta sequences accurately predicted the HLA-A and HLA-B alleles for most subjects in the first cohort. Fewer than 20 rarely observed V segments, including chromosome 9 orphons, were excluded from the earlier analysis of about 600 of the donors because counts were too low. In vitro tests confirmed that three of the cytomegalovirus-associated TCR beta chains recognize cytomegalovirus antigens. In a later analysis, HLA-associated TCR beta chains were found to be more clonally expanded and to have lower generation probabilities than equally common non-associated chains. Because the 87-base-pair reads could not distinguish some IMGT-functional V segments, including TRBV6-2 and TRBV6-3, those segments were excluded. An association between a missense DCLRE1C variant and V-gene and J-gene trimming of TCR beta chains was found in a later genetic analysis and replicated in an independent cohort. When HLA alleles, especially DR and DQ, strongly co-occurred, attributing TCR associations to individual alleles was difficult. Linkage disequilibrium might explain the correlated functional status among segregating V segments, but an unknown experimental factor could not be excluded. A group of highly shared sequence variants was considered likely to be a technical artifact of the sequencing pipeline. Across donors, most TCR sequences were observed very rarely, whereas some public TCRs were present in many individuals.

Library creation used the immunoSEQ multiplex PCR assay. The multiplex PCR relied on a mix of 60 forward primers for TCR Vbeta segments and 13 reverse primers for TCR Jbeta segments. A multiplex PCR assay on genomic DNA amplified the CDR3 region of rearranged TCR beta genes. Amplified TCR beta libraries were sequenced as 87-base-pair reads on the Illumina HiSeq System. In the authors' own workflow: A later analysis tallied tens of millions of unique TCR beta chains across the 660 or so repertoires, and about 12 million of those chains were shared by two or more donors. To remove PCR and sequencing errors, raw reads were error-corrected and collapsed into unique sequences using a nearest-neighbor algorithm that merged closely related sequences. CDR3 sequences were aligned to IMGT reference sequences to assign V, D and J gene segments. For a sequence to be retained, a match of at least six nucleotides was required to both a V gene segment and a J gene segment. Rearrangements were called productive when the CDR3 lacked stop codons and stayed in frame with V and J; all others were non-productive. Following IMGT convention, CDR3 was defined as the stretch from the second conserved V-encoded cysteine to the conserved J-encoded phenylalanine. Sequences without an unambiguous match to a single V gene segment were excluded from the earlier analysis of several hundred of the donors. An earlier analysis of a few hundred of the donors classified V segments as functional when productive rearrangements were above 56.7% and as segregating when the standard deviation between donors was above 5%. A statistical classification framework was built to diagnose cytomegalovirus status from the catalog of TCR beta chain sequences. V and J gene assignment, in a later analysis, came from comparing TCR nucleotide sequences with IMGT/GENE-DB human TR gene sequences. The TCRdist pipeline was used in a later analysis to assign CDR3 sequences and most-parsimonious VDJ recombination scenarios. In a later analysis, each TCR beta chain was defined by its CDR3 amino acid sequence together with its V-gene family, and reads lacking a unique V-gene family were excluded. As a way to deal with suspected cross-contamination and a sequencing artifact, a later analysis dropped 450 to 600 nucleotide sequences that were highly shared and had low generation probability. In a later analysis, a clonal expansion index for each public chain was calculated from normalized within-repertoire ranks of inferred template counts. In a later analysis, generation probabilities were computed with a VDJ recombination model fitted to out-of-frame rearrangements, and the resulting probabilities were checked against IGoR. In a later analysis, TCR-TCR, TCR-HLA and TCR-CMV co-occurrence was scored with hypergeometric tests, and a repertoire-size bias correction was applied to TCR pairs. To estimate false discovery rates, a later analysis permuted the HLA or CMV assignments 20 times. In a later analysis, co-occurring TCRs were grouped using DBSCAN, and TCRdist sequence similarity was added for clustering within HLA-allele-positive subsets. For co-occurrence clustering, repertoires with fewer than 30,000 or more than 120,000 public chains were excluded, along with a handful of repertoires with anomalous nucleotide sharing. TCRdb obtained this table from immuneACCESS and retained in-frame rearrangements with V and J assigned. These tables miss some clones; where compared with another copy, unresolved V genes account for less than half of the shortfall, and the remainder is unexplained. V, J and clone size reflect that table, while D and trimming were determined from the DNA. The sample data list roughly 280,000 clones, and roughly 70% of these were observed just once. The ten top clones hold 2% to 2.5% of the sample.

CDR1 and CDR2 are drawn from the germline V gene: SGHRS, YFSETQ. From the cysteine up to the phenylalanine, the CDR3 has a length of 15 residues. CDR3 DNA is the only sequence kept; it has 45 bases, read in frame from the first base. V loses 0 bases of germline sequence and J loses 7 bases, and the interval between the two ends is 14 bases. The cohort consisted of 650 to 700 healthy bone marrow donors. Cohort members were all nominally healthy when sampled, although unrecorded immune exposures were likely present. The donor was CMV seronegative and was included in the group of 352 seronegative cohort members. A peripheral blood sample was provided by each donor, and peripheral blood mononuclear cells were used for TCR beta sequencing. The Qiagen DNeasy Blood Extraction Kit was used to extract genomic DNA from the blood cell samples.

This receptor was taken from a female donor in good health and CMV-seronegative. The chain is encoded by TRBV5-1 joined to TRBJ2-1; no D gene is confidently identified. The sequenced material came from PBMCs. The sequence in DNA is TGCGCCAGCAGCTTGGCGCCAGGTAATAGGAATGAGCAGTTCTTC. Its translation is CASSLAPGNRNEQFF.